Given below is one T cell receptor (beta chain) in context. The sample belongs to a study of response to subunit inactivated influenza vaccine. CDR1 is SGHKS, CDR2 YYEKEE, per germline (reference sequence). The CDR3 totals 14 residues. V lost 1 base to trimming and J lost 3 bases, with 10 bases between them. TCRdb redid the calling of the RT-PCR reads with MiXCR, one entry per CDR3 protein. The sample has roughly 500,000 distinct CDR3 sequences, roughly 27% seen once. The chain couples TRBV5-5 to TRBJ1-1; D gene uncertain. This sequence originates from a man aged 45 to 65 who received an inactivated influenza vaccine. Here the sequenced sample was CD4+ T cells sorted from PBMCs, taken about 5 days after vaccination. Here the CDR3 DNA reads TGTGCCAGCAGCTTGCCCGGGTTGGACACTGAAGCTTTCTTT. Translating gives CASSLPGLDTEAFF.